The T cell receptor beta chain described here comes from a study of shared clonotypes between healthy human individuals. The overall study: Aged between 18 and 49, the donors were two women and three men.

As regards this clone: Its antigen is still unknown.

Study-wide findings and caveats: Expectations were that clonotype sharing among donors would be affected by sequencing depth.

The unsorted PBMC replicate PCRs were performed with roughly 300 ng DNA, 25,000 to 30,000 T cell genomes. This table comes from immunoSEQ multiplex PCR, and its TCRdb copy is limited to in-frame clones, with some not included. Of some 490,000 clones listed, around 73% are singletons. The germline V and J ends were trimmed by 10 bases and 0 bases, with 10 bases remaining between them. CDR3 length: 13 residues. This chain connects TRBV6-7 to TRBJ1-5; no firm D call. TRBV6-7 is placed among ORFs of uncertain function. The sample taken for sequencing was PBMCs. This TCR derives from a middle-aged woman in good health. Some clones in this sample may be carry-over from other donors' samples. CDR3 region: CATSDYSNQPQHF. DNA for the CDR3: TGTGCCACCTCGGACTATAGCAATCAGCCCCAGCATTTT.